Listed here are 4 T cell receptor beta chains from one sample, sequenced in a study of T-cell reconstitution after alpha-beta-depleted transplantation in children. The authors prepared the TCRbeta library with unique molecular identifiers. In TCRdb, the PCR reads were re-called with MiXCR into one record per CDR3 protein. The repertoire holds 17,000 or so distinct CDR3 sequences, with over 10% as singletons. The specimen was PBMCs, mostly from graft donor cells, collected 180 days after TCRalphabeta/CD19-depleted stem cell transplant. These receptors came from a boy less than two years old who had a stem cell transplant for Wiskott-Aldrich syndrome, so the T cells may come from the graft donor.

This clonotype was picked up a small number of times. This chain uses TRBV7-9 with TRBJ2-7; the match to TRBD2 covers 13 bases. This CDR3 comprises 15 residues. Germline V lookup: CDR1 SEHNR, CDR2 FQNEAQ (reference sequence). V lost 5 bases and J lost 3; bases outside the gene matches: 4. The CDR3 nucleotides are TGTGCCAGCAGCCCGAGACTAGCGGGAGGCTACGAGCAGTACTTC. It encodes CASSPRLAGGYEQYF.

About this clonotype itself: Germline and junction disagree at one end, which may indicate a read error. The V and J genes are TRBV13 and TRBJ2-6; D perhaps matches TRBD2 (6 bases). The length of the CDR3 is 15 residues. Germline-derived CDR1 and CDR2 are PRHDT and FYEKMQ (reference sequence). The CDR3 here is CASSFGGAGANGLTF. CDR3 DNA: TGTGCCAGCAGCTTCGGGGGTGCTGGGGCCAACGGCCTGACTTTC.

This clonotype was detected ten times or more. The rearrangement links TRBV7-9 to TRBJ1-1; D remains unclear. V dropped 3 bases and J dropped 2 bases, with 7 bases sitting between them. This CDR3 contains 13 residues. The V gene's germline CDR1 is SEHNR and CDR2 FQNEAQ (reference sequence). The CDR3 DNA is TGTGCCAGCAGCTTGGACCTTAACACTGAAGCTTTCTTT. Amino acid sequence: CASSLDLNTEAFF.

This clonotype was observed a few times. This sequence joins TRBV12-5 and TRBJ2-7; a possible D gene is TRBD1 (5 bases). Germline V lookup: CDR1 LGHNT, CDR2 FRNRAP. The V and J ends lost 4 bases and 4 bases respectively, with 11 bases between them. The CDR3 contains 13 residues. The CDR3 reads CASGSENRYEQYF. DNA for the CDR3: TGTGCTAGTGGTTCGGAAAACAGGTACGAGCAGTACTTC.